These T cell receptor beta chains were read from a single sample in a study of T cell responses to AZD1222 COVID-19 vaccine. The table came from immunoSEQ multiplex PCR; TCRdb's copy has only in-frame clones and leaves some out. The table has roughly 97,000 clones, more than 75% seen once. The starting material was peripheral blood, obtained 28 days after the second dose of the MenACWY control vaccine. These receptors came from an adult who received the MenACWY meningococcal vaccine as a control. Each CDR3 is given with its conserved first and last residue.

TRBV28,TRBJ2-3,CASAGQNTDTQYF
TRBV6-1,TRBJ1-2,CASSEAYLLGQGFGYTF
TRBV28,TRBJ1-5,CASSFGQVSNQPQHF
TRBV18,TRBJ2-6,CASSPGQGGANVLTF
TRBV20-1,TRBJ1-4,CSAGEPGQPNEKLFF
TRBV30,TRBJ1-1,CAWDRGGGNTEAFF
TRBV5-5,TRBJ2-7,CASSYSPDRGREQYF
TRBV19,TRBJ2-5,CASSIGSGLKGETQYF
TRBV28,TRBJ2-7,CASSLSLAGSYEQYF
TRBV7-9,TRBJ2-2,CASSFSQGSTGELFF
TRBV19,TRBJ2-3,CASSPDRYADTQYF
TRBV2,TRBJ2-2,CASRGGHLNTGELFF
TRBV4-1,TRBJ1-5,CASSQGTNSNQPQHF
TRBV5-1,TRBJ1-6,CASSLRAGKAPLHF
TRBV12-5,TRBJ1-5,CASGFRPIRPQHF
TRBV9,TRBJ2-5,CASSRRGSGQETQYF
TRBV10-2,TRBJ2-5,CASSEKGGDRAKTQYF
TRBV19,TRBJ1-4,CASSIGYVGTSYGNEKLFF